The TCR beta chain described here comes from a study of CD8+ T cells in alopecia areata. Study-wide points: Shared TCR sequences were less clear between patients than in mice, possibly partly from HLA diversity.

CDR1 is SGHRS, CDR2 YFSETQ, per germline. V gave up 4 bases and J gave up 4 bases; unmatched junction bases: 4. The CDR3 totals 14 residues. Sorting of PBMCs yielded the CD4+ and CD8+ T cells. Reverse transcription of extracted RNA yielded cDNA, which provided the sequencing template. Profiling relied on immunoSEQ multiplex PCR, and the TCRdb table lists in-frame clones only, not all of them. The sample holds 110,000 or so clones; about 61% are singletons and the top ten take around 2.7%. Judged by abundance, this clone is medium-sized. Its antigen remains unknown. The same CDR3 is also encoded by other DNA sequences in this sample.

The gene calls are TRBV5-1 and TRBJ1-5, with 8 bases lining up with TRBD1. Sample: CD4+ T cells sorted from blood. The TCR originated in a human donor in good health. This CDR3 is CASSPGQGNQPQHF. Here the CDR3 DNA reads TGCGCCAGCAGCCCAGGACAGGGAAATCAGCCCCAGCATTTT.